This TCR beta chain stems from a study of blood T cells in healthy people across ages. A J-beta primer mix and a sample-barcoded 5' primer were used in a second PCR of about 7 to 12 cycles. Each CDR3 protein gets one entry after TCRdb re-called the 5' RACE reads with MiXCR. There are roughly 680,000 distinct CDR3 sequences in the sample; 52% occur only once, and roughly 14% lies in the top ten. Germline V gives CDR1 SEHNR, CDR2 FQNEAQ (reference sequence). CDR3 length equals 15 residues. At least 6.5 million PBMCs were isolated per sample. The receptor was isolated from a woman aged 80 or over in good health. Sequenced: blood. The chain recombines TRBV7-9 with TRBJ2-1; D gene ambiguous. With the DNA end fitting TRBJ2-7 better, the J assignment may be wrong. CDR3 sequence (DNA): TGTGCCAGCAGCTTCTCAGCGTCCTCTTACAATGAGCAGTACTTC. Amino acid sequence: CASSFSASSYNEQYF.